Listed here are 18 T cell receptor beta chains from one sample, sequenced in a study of T-cell memory formation after mild COVID-19 (dated by TCRdb to the early 2020s). The library came from 5' RACE. Sequenced on an Illumina NovaSeq 6000. TCRdb cleaned the public reads at Q25 with fastp, built clones with MiXCR and kept in-frame beta chains. Here each entry gathers all rows of one CDR3 protein and keeps the most common genes and DNA. The sample profile shows about 200,000 distinct CDR3 sequences; 15% to 20% of them were found once. Around 2.4% of the sample comes from the top ten. The source material was PBMCs or a T cell subset sorted from them (not recorded which). All receptors come from an adult woman who had mild COVID-19 (a few samples of this study predate the infection). The sample titles of this study are shuffled in the database, so cell type and time point are left out; the donor was told from shared clones.

The V and J genes are TRBV5-1 and TRBJ2-7; TRBD1 matches at 7 bases. With 0 bases clipped from V and 3 bases from J, the junction kept 6 bases outside the gene matches. This CDR3 is 15 amino acids long. Germline V gene lookup returns CDR1 SGHRS and CDR2 YFSETQ. The CDR3 DNA reads TGCGCCAGCAGCTTGGGACAGGGCGGCGGCTACGAGCAGTACTTC. Protein product: CASSLGQGGGYEQYF.

The sample holds a few counts of this clonotype. V usage is TRBV7-2 and J usage is TRBJ2-5, with 15 positions matching TRBD2. J gave up 4 bases and V 4 bases, and 7 bases lay outside the gene matches. The length of the CDR3 is 17 residues. The germline gives CDR1 SGHTA, CDR2 FQGNSA. This chain's CDR3 is CASSSGTSGRYRETQYF. In DNA, the CDR3 is TGTGCCAGCAGCTCCGGGACTAGCGGGAGGTATAGAGAGACCCAGTACTTC.

The V call is TRBV12-3 or TRBV12-4, the J call TRBJ1-6, with unresolved D. The CDR3 is made up of 17 amino acids. Trimming stripped 6 bases from V and 0 bases from J, with 15 bases between. The CDR3 coding sequence is TGTGCCAGCAGCCTGGACTCGCCGAGCTCCTATAATTCACCCCTCCACTTT. Translating gives CASSLDSPSSYNSPLHF.

The chain has TRBV14 and TRBJ1-2, with 8 nucleotides matching TRBD1. The ends lost 0 bases at V and 3 bases at J; junction bases unmatched: 6. The germline V gene encodes CDR1 SGHDN and CDR2 FVKESK. The CDR3 runs to 16 residues. The DNA for the CDR3 is TGTGCCAGCAGCCAAGAGGGCGGACAGGGACACTATGGCTACACCTTC. This codes for CASSQEGGQGHYGYTF.

This clonotype was seen many times. The rearrangement joins TRBV7-8 to TRBJ2-3; 7 bases agree with TRBD1. V trimming: 5 bases; J trimming: 5 bases; junction bases outside the gene matches: 13. Per the germline V gene, CDR1 is SGHVS and CDR2 is FQNEAQ. CDR3 length: 16 residues. The CDR3 is CASSPRQGMIRDTQYF. DNA for the CDR3: TGTGCCAGCAGCCCGCGACAGGGAATGATCAGAGATACGCAGTATTTT.

This clonotype appeared a few times. The chain has TRBV5-1 and TRBJ2-3; 9 bases agree with TRBD2. Germline V gene data show CDR1 as SGHRS and CDR2 as YFSETQ. J gave up 3 bases and V 1 base, and 6 bases lay outside the gene matches. The CDR3 consists of 16 residues. CDR3 DNA: TGCGCCAGCAGCTTGACCCTAGCGGGGCGGACAGATACGCAGTATTTT. It yields the protein CASSLTLAGRTDTQYF.

The chain joins TRBV18 to TRBJ1-1; D is perhaps TRBD1 (5 bases). This CDR3 spans 13 amino acids. Germline CDR1 and CDR2: KGHSH and LQKENI. The V and J ends lost 3 bases and 5 bases respectively, with 10 bases between them. The CDR3 DNA sequence: TGTGCCAGCTCACCCGGGGCGCGGACTGAAGCTTTCTTT. Its protein is CASSPGARTEAFF.

V is TRBV7-9 and J is TRBJ1-5; D is undetermined. Germline CDR1 reads SEHNR; CDR2 reads FQNEAQ (reference sequence). V lost 1 base to trimming and J lost 6 bases, with 4 bases between them. This CDR3 comprises 12 residues. DNA for the CDR3: TGTGCCAGCAGCTTAGACAGTCAGCCCCAGCATTTT. Translated: CASSLDSQPQHF.

This rearrangement joins TRBV6-1 to TRBJ2-2; 8 nucleotides match TRBD1. The trim removed 6 bases at V and 5 bases at J, leaving 5 bases unmatched. Germline CDR1 is MNHNS and CDR2 is SASEGT. The CDR3 extends over 14 amino acids. Here the CDR3 reads CASSGQGETGELFF. In DNA form, the CDR3 reads TGTGCCAGCAGCGGACAGGGTGAGACCGGGGAGCTGTTTTTT.

This clonotype has a handful of counts. The chain has TRBV11-2 and TRBJ2-2; D is unresolved. CDR1 and CDR2 from the germline V gene are SGHAT and FQNNGV. The CDR3 sequence is 16 residues long. Trimming cost V 2 bases and J 2 bases, with 12 bases left between them. The CDR3 region has the DNA TGTGCCAGCAGCTTATTCGGCGGCAGAAACACCGGGGAGCTGTTTTTT. Protein sequence: CASSLFGGRNTGELFF.

This clonotype appeared many times. The rearrangement joins TRBV7-2 to TRBJ1-6, with D hard to call. With 3 bases removed from V and 5 bases from J, the gap between germline ends came to 8 bases. CDR1 is SGHTA and CDR2 is FQGNSA in the germline V gene. This CDR3 has 14 residues. This CDR3 is CASSFQSNNSPLHF. CDR3 bases: TGTGCCAGCAGCTTCCAGTCTAATAATTCACCCCTCCACTTT.

There are a few counts of this clonotype. The gene calls are TRBV30 and TRBJ1-3, with D perhaps TRBD1 (6 bases). CDR1 and CDR2 (germline): GTSNPN, SVGIG (reference sequence). The germline V and J ends were trimmed by 2 bases and 5 bases, with 16 bases remaining between them. The CDR3 covers 15 residues. The DNA for the CDR3 is TGTGCCTGGAGTTACTCGGGACAAACGAGAAACACCATATATTTT. Protein: CAWSYSGQTRNTIYF.

This chain joins TRBV3-1 and TRBJ1-1; the D is unclear. This CDR3 region has 13 residues. Trimming removed 1 base from V and 2 bases from J, with 5 bases in between. Per germline, CDR1 LGHDT and CDR2 YNNKEL (reference sequence). CDR3 bases: TGTGCCAGCAGCCAAGTTACCAACACTGAAGCTTTCTTT. It specifies CASSQVTNTEAFF.

Note on this clonotype: An end of the junction differs from the germline gene, which may be a read error. The chain is built from TRBV5-1 and TRBJ2-1; D might be TRBD1 or TRBD2, each matching 5 bases. The germline V gene has CDR1 SGHRS and CDR2 YFSETQ. The CDR3 runs 14 residues. CDR3 DNA sequence: TGCGCCAGCAGTGGGGACCCAGTAGGGAATGATCAGTTCTTC. The encoded protein is CASSGDPVGNDQFF.

The CDR3 sequence: CASRRGRDTEAFF. Written as DNA, the CDR3 is TGTGCCAGCAGGAGGGGGAGGGACACTGAAGCTTTCTTT. The chain uses TRBV12-3 or TRBV12-4 and TRBJ1-1, with D perhaps matching TRBD1 (6 bases). The CDR3 runs 13 residues. V lost 6 bases, J lost 3 bases, and 11 bases lay in between.

This rearrangement joins TRBV10-3 to TRBJ1-2; D is ambiguous. The CDR3 runs to 13 residues. The V gene's germline CDR1 is ENHRY and CDR2 SYGVKD. The V end lost 2 bases, the J end lost 3 bases, and 7 bases lay between the germline ends. CDR3 protein: CAISETQDYGYTF. The CDR3, as DNA: TGTGCCATCAGTGAGACGCAGGACTATGGCTACACCTTC.

The chain couples TRBV5-6 to TRBJ1-1, with a possible D match to TRBD1 (5 bases). CDR1 and CDR2 from the germline V gene are SGHDT and YYEEEE. Trimming left V 0 bases short and J 4 bases short, with 19 bases between. The CDR3 is 17 amino acids. CDR3 sequence reads: CASSLATGAVQGTEAFF. The CDR3 DNA is TGTGCCAGCAGCTTGGCCACCGGGGCTGTTCAGGGCACTGAAGCTTTCTTT.

The rearrangement uses TRBV7-8 and TRBJ2-1; D gene unclear. V was shortened by 5 bases and J by 9 bases, with 8 bases between the two germline ends. This CDR3 contains 11 residues. From germline, CDR1 is SGHVS and CDR2 FQNEAQ. As DNA, the CDR3 is TGTGCCAGCAGCGTAGTAGGTGAGCAGTTCTTC. This sequence encodes CASSVVGEQFF.